The entry that follows covers one TCR beta chain sequence. This clonotype was counted at least ten times. What this receptor recognizes is not known. No much larger clone exists at a distance of one base, and base qualities are not known. This sample is drawn from a study of T-cell reconstitution after alpha-beta-depleted transplantation in children (dated by TCRdb to between 2015 and 2016). The study in broad terms: Using TCR repertoire profiling, the study followed T-cell immune reconstitution in a quantitative way in children after TCRalphabeta/CD19-depleted allogeneic hematopoietic cell transplantation.

Library method: PCR. The data were produced on an Illumina HiSeq 2500. TCR library preparation used molecular barcoding, with unique molecular identifiers applied to normalize quantification of the TCRbeta repertoire. TCRdb took the public reads, trimmed them with fastp at Q25, ran MiXCR for clone calling and kept in-frame beta chains. Each record represents a unique CDR3 protein, reported with the most common genes and DNA among its rows. The sample contains about 190,000 distinct CDR3 sequences, approximately 7% of them found a single time. Around 3% of the sample is taken by the ten largest. The TCR was taken from a human donor who donated a stem cell graft to a child with Wiskott-Aldrich syndrome. The sequences come from PBMCs from the stem cell graft donor, collected from the stem cell graft.

In nucleotide form, the sequence is TGCAGCGTTGAGATCCCAAGGACAGGCTCTGGAAACACCATATATTTT. Its protein is CSVEIPRTGSGNTIYF. The chain employs TRBV29-1 and TRBJ1-3, and TRBD1 matches 7 of the central bases. Including the terminal cysteine and phenylalanine, the CDR3 comprises 16 residues. Only the CDR3 region is kept as DNA, spanning 48 bases read in frame from base 1. The V end gives up 3 bases and the J end 0 bases, leaving 8 bases in the junction not matched to a gene. The germline V gene yields SQVTM for CDR1 and ANQGSEA for CDR2.